What follows are 10 T cell receptor beta chains derived from one specimen sequenced in a study of T cells after yellow fever vaccination. Via MiXCR, TCRdb re-called the 5' RACE reads, giving one row per CDR3 protein. The sample lists hundreds of thousands of distinct CDR3 sequences, roughly 13% seen once, with around 15% in the top ten. Sequencing used PBMCs, obtained on the day of the yellow fever booster vaccination. These receptors came from a young man who received the YFV17D yellow fever vaccine.

This chain joins TRBV19 and TRBJ1-5, with 7 bases aligning to TRBD1. Germline trimming cut 5 bases from V and 2 bases from J; bases unmatched to any gene: 6. CDR3 length: 15 residues. Looked up from germline, CDR1 is LNHDA and CDR2 is SQIVND (reference sequence). The CDR3 sequence: CASSVRQGRNQPQHF. The DNA of the CDR3 is TGTGCCAGTAGTGTTAGACAGGGACGCAATCAGCCCCAGCATTTT.

The genes are TRBV15 and TRBJ2-1; D is possibly TRBD1 (6 bases). This CDR3 comprises 13 residues. Trimming stripped 5 bases from V and 9 bases from J, with 14 bases between. The germline CDR1 and CDR2 sequences are LNHNV and YYDKDF (reference sequence). CDR3 in DNA: TGTGCCACCAGCGAGGGGGACGGCGTTGAGCAGTTCTTC. Translated, it gives CATSEGDGVEQFF.

This clonotype was observed a few times. The chain joins TRBV12-3 or TRBV12-4 to TRBJ2-1; D is perhaps TRBD1 or TRBD2 (5 bases each). The CDR3 loop spans 14 amino acids. The V end lost 2 bases, the J end lost 8 bases, and 13 bases lay between the germline ends. The CDR3: CASSLPGPSDEQFF. In DNA form, the CDR3 reads TGTGCCAGCAGTTTACCGGGACCGTCCGATGAGCAGTTCTTC.

The rearrangement joins TRBV6-5 to TRBJ2-7, with D maybe TRBD2 (5 bases). V lost 3 bases and J lost 0, with 12 bases in between. The CDR3 has 15 residues. CDR1 and CDR2 from the germline V gene are MNHEY and SVGAGI. This CDR3 reads CASSYNGVPSYEQYF. CDR3 coding DNA: TGTGCCAGCAGTTATAACGGGGTTCCCTCCTACGAGCAGTACTTC.

There are a few counts of this clonotype. V and J are TRBV11-1 and TRBJ2-6; D is perhaps TRBD2 (6 bases). The ends were cut back, 2 bases at V and 0 bases at J, with 20 bases in the middle. This CDR3 contains 20 residues. Looked up from germline, CDR1 is SGHAT and CDR2 is FQDESV (reference sequence). CDR3 sequence (DNA): TGTGCCAGCAGCTTAAGAGTCGGGACTGGTGTTTTCTCTGGGGCCAACGTCCTGACTTTC. Residues: CASSLRVGTGVFSGANVLTF. Looking up the rest from reference TRBV11-1 and TRBJ2-6 gives the full variable domain: EAEVAQSPRYKITEKSQAVAFWCDPISGHATLYWYRQILGQGPELLVQFQDESVVDDSQLPKDRFSAERLKGVDSTLKIQPAELGDSAMYLCASSLRVGTGVFSGANVLTFGAGSRLTVL.

In its sample, this clonotype was seen a few times. The V and J genes are TRBV18 and TRBJ1-4; 10 bases line up with TRBD1. Trimming took 3 bases from V and 8 from J; bases not matched to a gene: 3. The germline CDR1 and CDR2 sequences are KGHSH and LQKENI. This CDR3 has 14 amino acids. The CDR3 coding sequence is TGTGCCAGCTCACCGGACAGGGGGTACGAAAAACTGTTTTTT. It codes for CASSPDRGYEKLFF.

The CDR3 DNA reads as TGCAGCGCCACCATCGGTGGACTAGCGGTCTACGAGCAGTACTTC. Amino acids: CSATIGGLAVYEQYF. The V gene is TRBV29-1, the J gene TRBJ2-7; 10 positions match TRBD2. Germline V lookup: CDR1 SQVTM, CDR2 ANQGSEA. This CDR3 spans 15 amino acids. Trimming took 7 bases from V and 3 from J; bases not matched to a gene: 12.

In its sample, this clonotype was seen a few times. The chain is built from TRBV5-4 and TRBJ2-5; 9 bases fit TRBD2. Germline values: CDR1 SGHNT, CDR2 YYREEE (reference sequence). CDR3 size: 16 residues. J gave up 5 bases and V 4 bases, and 12 bases lay outside the gene matches. The CDR3 nucleotides read TGTGCCAGCAGCAACCCGAGGCTAGCGGGATCCGAGACCCAGTACTTC. As protein: CASSNPRLAGSETQYF.

This clonotype was detected only a few times. This chain links TRBV29-1 with TRBJ2-2; unclear D gene. The CDR3 has 10 residues. The V gene lost 4 bases and the J gene lost 6 bases, with 3 bases spanning the gap. Germline V CDR1 and CDR2: SQVTM, ANQGSEA. The CDR3 spells CSVGSGELFF. For the CDR3, the DNA is TGCAGCGTTGGGTCCGGGGAGCTGTTTTTT.

In its sample, this clonotype was seen many times. In nucleotides, the CDR3 is TGTGCCAGCTCACCAAAAGCAGGGCATGTTATGAACACTGAAGCTTTCTTT. It translates to CASSPKAGHVMNTEAFF. The chain uses TRBV18 and TRBJ1-1; D perhaps matches TRBD1 (5 bases). The CDR3 is 17 residues long. Germline-derived CDR1 and CDR2 are KGHSH and LQKENI. Trimming removed 2 bases from V and 0 bases from J, with 16 bases in between.